The present T cell receptor (beta chain) was sequenced within a study of T cells in Graves' hyperthyroidism and ophthalmopathy. Study at large: Peripheral blood draws took place at initial diagnosis, ahead of any treatment.

Germline V gene lookup returns CDR1 MNHEY and CDR2 SMNVEV (reference sequence). Unmatched junction bases numbered 6, after V lost 7 bases and J lost 4 bases. The CDR3 is made up of 15 amino acids. Whole-study findings and limits: Most thyroid clonotypes that were expanded above 0.001 also turned up in blood. The model foresaw ophthalmopathy a median roughly 6.3 months prior to onset.

This clonotype showed up many times. The target antigen is unknown. Regions amplified from RNA transcripts were the TCR beta CDR3 regions. An initial round of RT-PCR targeting the TCR CDR3 relied on the HTBI primer set. TCRdb re-derived calls from the multiplex PCR reads in MiXCR, one entry per CDR3 protein. The data show a few hundred thousand distinct CDR3 sequences, roughly 18% seen once. The source material was blood. J is TRBJ2-2 and V is TRBV27, with 10 bases identical to TRBD2. The clonotype was recovered from a woman younger than 35 with Graves' ophthalmopathy. The CDR3 bases are TGTGCCAGCACCCCTAGCGGGAGTCGCACCGGGGAGCTGTTTTTT. Its protein product is CASTPSGSRTGELFF.